Listed below are T cell receptor beta chains from one sample, sequenced in a study of blood T cell repertoires in COVID-19. Data came from immunoSEQ multiplex PCR; TCRdb stores just in-frame clones and leaves some out. The data hold 150,000 to 200,000 clones, with 85% observed a single time. Material for sequencing was peripheral blood. Source of these receptors: a human donor with acute or convalescent COVID-19. The donor label of this sample is uncertain. The conserved cysteine and the conserved F or W are not part of the CDR3 here.

V gene | CDR3 protein
TRBV7-9 | ASSLGVADTEAF
TRBV12-5 | ASGFPRTGLAGVTETQY
TRBV2 | ARLPRTGADYGYT
TRBV30 | AWRAGQGVLEQY
TRBV7-9 | ASSLGQEQY
TRBV15 | ATSRDNRGLGGAF
TRBV21-1 | ASSKGKPSKMMAGYGYT
TRBV7-2 | ASSPRRRTEAF
TRBV7-2 | ASSSRALGTEAF
TRBV5-1 | ASQKLGTGMTYEQY
TRBV28 | ASSLTGTGSYNEQF
TRBV15 | ATSRGQNTEAF
TRBV19 | ASSSTVNTEAF
TRBV10-3 | AMNRGQNYGYT
TRBV24-1 | ATSDSQGAAYNEQF
TRBV6-5 | ASSYGTGGRAGELF
TRBV5-1 | ASSSNRGRTTGNTIY
TRBV12-3/TRBV12-4 | ASSFRGEPQH
TRBV7-8 | ASSPRTGGSYNSPLH
TRBV30 | AWSYRGREEKLF
TRBV5-1 | ASSSGTGVGSPLH
TRBV25-1 | ASRSTGLRTEAF
TRBV18 | ASSPTGEDFGYT
TRBV6-5 | ASNGRGEAF
TRBV18 | ASSPPAGAAFYGYT
TRBV18 | ASSQGGLTEAF
TRBV12-3/TRBV12-4 | ASSRQENTEAF
TRBV6-2/TRBV6-3 | ASSTGGSVATEAF
TRBV2 | ASSEARAYT
TRBV9 | ASSPRQGPDSGNTIY
TRBV4-1 | ASSQEAGNQPQH
TRBV19 | ASTLDRGDQPQH
TRBV2 | ASSDEGLGYGYT
TRBV7-9 | ASSLARWDSTYEQY
TRBV28 | ASSLPTGTDTQY
TRBV2 | ASSEQGMGGYT
TRBV15 | ATSRRPGGNEKLF
TRBV6-1 | ASSEGVSSGQQETQY
TRBV18 | ASSPLQGAAGANVLT
TRBV6-5 | ASRKTGGDSPLH
TRBV5-1 | ASSAGRLNTEAF
TRBV28 | ASTAGIYSNQPQH
TRBV5-5 | ASSLDRGSEKLF
TRBV5-5 | ASSPDRGWGGVTDTQY
TRBV14 | ASSQVRSGNTIY